This record looks at one T cell receptor (beta chain) sequence and its context. The V segment lost 5 bases and the J segment 9 bases; nucleotides outside the gene matches: 6. This CDR3 spans 13 amino acids. Germline loops: CDR1 MDHEN, CDR2 SYDVKM. The sample comes from a study of T cell responses to AZD1222 COVID-19 vaccine. Overall study context: Combined were second doses at about 4 or about 12 weeks.

Sequencing used immunoSEQ multiplex PCR; TCRdb keeps in-frame clones, though not all of them. This table has 140,000 to 150,000 clones, approximately 83% appearing once. The sequence came from an adult in good health. Specimen: peripheral blood, collected on day 0 of AZD1222 vaccination. This chain joins TRBV28 and TRBJ1-4, with 7 bases lining up with TRBD1. CDR3 amino acids: CASSDRDSQKLFF. In DNA form, the CDR3 reads TGTGCCAGCAGTGACCGGGACAGTCAAAAACTGTTTTTT.